The present entry profiles one T cell receptor beta chain with its context. The CDR3 sequence is 14 residues long. From germline, CDR1 is SQVTM and CDR2 ANQGSEA. V shed 7 bases and J shed 2 bases, with 15 bases lying between them. The data originate from a study of CDR3 diversity in severe acne. TCRdb itself ran the PCR reads through MiXCR, one entry per CDR3 protein. Of 84,000 or so distinct CDR3 sequences in the sample, 45% to 55% are singletons; the top ten hold over 9%. The chain joins TRBV29-1 to TRBJ1-5, with D possibly being TRBD1 (5 bases). This TCR derives from a male donor in good health, serving as a control. The sequenced material came from blood. The CDR3 DNA follows: TGCAGCGGGGGGGGGGGGGGGGGCAATCAGCCCCAGCATTTT. Its translation is CSGGGGGGNQPQHF.